One and the same sample provided the 25 T cell receptor beta chains below, sequenced in a study of T cell repertoires in cytomegalovirus infection. TCRdb re-called the reads through MiXCR, storing one row per CDR3 protein. The sample lists roughly 310,000 distinct CDR3 sequences, roughly a sixth occurring once. Specimen: PBMCs. The source of these receptors is a human donor in good health (CMV status not recorded). Some clones in this sample may be carry-over from other donors' samples.

This clonotype was seen at least ten times. The rearrangement uses TRBV28 and TRBJ2-2; 12 bases match TRBD1. V lost 3 bases to trimming and J lost 5 bases; unmatched junction nucleotides: 1. The CDR3 runs to 15 residues. CDR1 is MDHEN and CDR2 is SYDVKM in the germline V gene. The DNA for the CDR3 is TGTGCCAGCAGTTTGGGACAGGGGGCAACCGGGGAGCTGTTTTTT. Amino acid sequence: CASSLGQGATGELFF.

This clonotype was recorded many times. The chain carries TRBV7-2 and TRBJ1-6, with 8 nucleotides matching TRBD1. CDR1 and CDR2 (germline): SGHTA, FQGNSA. This CDR3 has 15 amino acids. Losses at the gene ends were 5 bases for V and 6 bases for J; bases not matched to a gene: 6. The CDR3 region is CASSPGTGLNSPLHF. The CDR3 bases are TGTGCCAGCAGCCCTGGGACAGGCCTTAATTCACCCCTCCACTTT.

This clonotype was found many times. The CDR3 protein is CASSLGGVAQPQHF. The CDR3 nucleotides are TGTGCCAGCAGCTTAGGGGGGGTGGCCCAGCCCCAGCATTTT. The gene calls are TRBV7-2 and TRBJ1-5; possible D gene TRBD1, 5 bases. Germline V CDR1 and CDR2: SGHTA, FQGNSA. The CDR3 loop spans 14 amino acids. V was trimmed by 1 base and J by 7 bases, leaving 11 bases between them.

The gene calls are TRBV20-1 and TRBJ1-1; maybe TRBD1 (5 bases). The CDR3 has 12 amino acids. V was cut by 2 bases and J by 7 bases, with 11 bases left in between. Germline values: CDR1 DFQATT, CDR2 SNEGSKA (reference sequence). Here the CDR3 reads CSARRVQGEAFF. CDR3 DNA: TGCAGTGCTAGAAGGGTGCAGGGTGAAGCTTTCTTT.

This clonotype has only a few counts. The chain employs TRBV4-2 and TRBJ2-1; possibly TRBD2 for D (5 bases). The CDR3 length is 16 residues. Trimming left V 0 bases short and J 6 bases short, with 15 bases between. Germline CDR1 is LGHNA and CDR2 is YNFKEQ. The CDR3 loop is CASSQDRTSGSNEQFF. The CDR3 nucleotides are TGTGCCAGCAGCCAAGATCGGACTTCGGGGAGCAATGAGCAGTTCTTC.

The table lists this clonotype with a count of one. This rearrangement joins TRBV5-1 to TRBJ2-1; unclear D gene. Germline V gives CDR1 SGHRS, CDR2 YFSETQ. The CDR3 extends over 14 amino acids. V gave up 4 bases and J gave up 5 bases, with 13 bases separating them. The CDR3 region is CASSKDVPHNEQFF. The DNA for the CDR3 is TGCGCCAGCAGCAAGGACGTACCCCACAATGAGCAGTTCTTC.

This clonotype has a count of ten or more. The V gene is TRBV10-3, the J gene TRBJ1-4; possibly TRBD1 for D (5 bases). Trimming stripped 0 bases from V and 10 bases from J, with 12 bases between. In germline, CDR1 is ENHRY, CDR2 SYGVKD. The CDR3 loop spans 14 amino acids. The CDR3 sequence: CAISESGPGGKLFF. CDR3 bases: TGTGCCATCAGTGAGTCGGGACCGGGAGGAAAACTGTTTTTT.

The rearrangement links TRBV28 to TRBJ2-7; 7 bases align to TRBD1. This CDR3 contains 15 residues. Unmatched junction bases numbered 8, after V lost 6 bases and J lost 0 bases. Germline assignment: CDR1 MDHEN and CDR2 SYDVKM. The CDR3 nucleotides read TGTGCCAGCAGGACCGAGACAGGGAGCTCCTACGAGCAGTACTTC. Translating it yields CASRTETGSSYEQYF.

The V call is TRBV15, the J call TRBJ1-1; D gene ambiguous. Trimming stripped 3 bases from V and 5 bases from J, with 22 bases between. The CDR3 is 17 residues long. Germline V gene sequence: CDR1 LNHNV, CDR2 YYDKDF (reference sequence). CDR3 nucleotides: TGTGCCACCAGCAGCGAAGCTGGGCGATCCAGGAATACTGAAGCTTTCTTT. Its translation: CATSSEAGRSRNTEAFF.

V and J are TRBV24-1 and TRBJ2-7; 12 bases map to TRBD1. Looked up from germline, CDR1 is KGHDR and CDR2 is SFDVKD. Trimming at V came to 3 bases and at J to 5 bases, leaving 1 base not matched to a gene. The CDR3 extends over 14 amino acids. In nucleotides, the CDR3 is TGTGCCACCAGTGATGGGACAGGGGGCAACGAGCAGTACTTC. Its protein product is CATSDGTGGNEQYF.

This clonotype showed up many times. The rearrangement links TRBV7-2 to TRBJ1-5, with 7 bases that match TRBD1. Germline lookup yields CDR1 SGHTA and CDR2 FQGNSA. The CDR3 length is 13 residues. The V gene end was trimmed by 8 bases and the J gene end by 5 bases; junction bases not matched to a gene: 6. The CDR3: CASGRQGHQPQHF. CDR3 DNA sequence: TGTGCCAGCGGCCGACAGGGCCATCAGCCCCAGCATTTT.

This clonotype showed up just a few times. V and J are TRBV11-2 and TRBJ1-1; D is uncertain. The CDR3 totals 15 residues. CDR1 and CDR2 (germline): SGHAT, FQNNGV. V was pared by 3 bases and J by 5 bases, with 16 bases between. The CDR3 protein is CASSFSIQIGTEAFF. In DNA, the CDR3 is TGTGCCAGCAGCTTCTCAATACAGATTGGGACTGAAGCTTTCTTT.

This clonotype has a count of ten or more. The chain carries TRBV12-3 or TRBV12-4 and TRBJ1-3; perhaps TRBD1 as D (5 bases). Between the trimmed V and J ends, which lost 3 bases and 8 bases, there was a span of 17 bases. The CDR3 spans 15 residues. The CDR3 spells CASSLGRASWDTIYF. As DNA, the CDR3 is TGTGCCAGCAGTTTGGGACGGGCCTCTTGGGACACCATATATTTT.

This clonotype has only a few counts. The chain has TRBV18 and TRBJ1-2; 7 nucleotides line up with TRBD1. This CDR3 is 15 amino acids long. V shed 4 bases, J shed 3 bases, and the junction held 8 bases outside the gene matches. The germline CDR1 and CDR2 sequences are KGHSH and LQKENI. CDR3 sequence (DNA): TGTGCCAGCTCACTCCGACAGGGAAGGGACTATGGCTACACCTTC. Translation gives CASSLRQGRDYGYTF.

This clonotype was seen at least ten times. V is TRBV11-3 and J is TRBJ2-3; a weak D match, TRBD2 (6 bases). Trimming took off 1 base at V and 0 bases at J, with 11 bases between the two ends. The CDR3 sequence is 16 residues long. Germline V gives CDR1 SGHNT, CDR2 YENEEA. The CDR3 coding sequence is TGTGCCAGCAGCTTAGGGCCGACTAGAAGCACAGATACGCAGTATTTT. Translated: CASSLGPTRSTDTQYF.

With respect to this clonotype: Being one base from a much bigger clone, this may be a read error. This chain joins TRBV28 and TRBJ2-3; D is ambiguous. The CDR3 totals 15 residues. Trimming removed 5 bases from V and 2 bases from J, with 14 bases in between. CDR1 is MDHEN and CDR2 is SYDVKM in the germline V gene. Here the CDR3 DNA reads TGTGCCAGCAGTCCCCCCGGGTCATTCACAGATACGCAGTATTTT. Amino acid sequence: CASSPPGSFTDTQYF.

This chain uses TRBV5-4 with TRBJ2-3; 7 bases are shared with TRBD1. J lost 5 bases, V lost 4 bases, and 4 bases had no gene match. Germline CDR1 reads SGHNT; CDR2 reads YYREEE (reference sequence). The CDR3 totals 13 residues. This CDR3 reads CASSDRERDTQYF. The CDR3 DNA reads TGTGCCAGCAGCGACAGGGAGCGAGATACGCAGTATTTT.

J is TRBJ2-7 and V is TRBV9, with 7 positions matching TRBD2. This CDR3 has 15 residues. J lost 0 bases, V lost 3 bases, and 6 bases had no gene match. From germline, CDR1 is SGDLS and CDR2 YYNGEE. The CDR3 DNA reads TGTGCCAGCAGCGAAGACGGGGGGATCTCCTACGAGCAGTACTTC. Translated: CASSEDGGISYEQYF.

The chain joins TRBV7-2 to TRBJ2-5, with D hard to call. V lost 2 bases, J lost 0 bases, and 7 bases lay in between. This CDR3 is 14 amino acids long. The germline CDR1 and CDR2 sequences are SGHTA and FQGNSA. The CDR3 here is CASSLSRNQETQYF. The CDR3 DNA is TGTGCCAGCAGCTTATCCCGGAACCAAGAGACCCAGTACTTC.

The CDR3 protein is CASSEAPAVLVAQHF. CDR3 in DNA: TGTGCCAGCAGTGAAGCCCCCGCGGTTCTAGTAGCCCAGCATTTT. The gene calls are TRBV2 and TRBJ1-5, with no clear D. The CDR3 runs 15 residues. Germline V lookup: CDR1 SNHLY, CDR2 FYNNEI. V shed 0 bases and J shed 11 bases, with 17 bases lying between them. Looking up the rest from reference TRBV2 and TRBJ1-5 gives the full variable domain: EPEVTQTPSHQVTQMGQEVILRCVPISNHLYFYWYRQILGQKVEFLVSFYNNEISEKSEIFDDQFSVERPDGSNFTLKIRSTKLEDSAMYFCASSEAPAVLVAQHFGDGTRLSIL.

In this sample, this clonotype turned up a few times. The rearrangement uses TRBV7-8 and TRBJ2-1; 15 bases are shared with TRBD2. The length of the CDR3 is 20 residues. Germline CDR1 is SGHVS and CDR2 is FQNEAQ. Germline trimming cut 4 bases from V and 0 bases from J; bases unmatched to any gene: 10. The CDR3 is CASSYRGLAGGMSSYNEQFF. The CDR3 DNA sequence: TGTGCCAGCAGCTATCGGGGACTAGCGGGGGGCATGAGCTCCTACAATGAGCAGTTCTTC.

This clonotype was seen ten or more times. V usage is TRBV11-3 and J usage is TRBJ2-1, with D possibly matching TRBD2 (6 bases). The CDR3 loop spans 13 amino acids. Germline V gives CDR1 SGHNT, CDR2 YENEEA. The germline V and J ends were trimmed by 2 bases and 9 bases, with 11 bases remaining between them. CDR3 coding DNA: TGTGCCAGCAGCTTACTCGGGGGTGGTGAGCAGTTCTTC. Translation gives CASSLLGGGEQFF.

This clonotype was seen a handful of times. The rearrangement uses TRBV4-1 and TRBJ1-3; the D is unclear. The CDR3 extends over 16 amino acids. V was cut by 4 bases and J by 4 bases, with 17 bases left in between. Looked up from germline, CDR1 is MGHRA and CDR2 is YSYEKL. The CDR3 protein is CASSLEPMDAGNTIYF. The CDR3 DNA follows: TGCGCCAGCAGCCTCGAACCCATGGACGCCGGAAACACCATATATTTT.

The genes are TRBV7-2 and TRBJ2-3; no firm D call. CDR1 and CDR2 from the germline V gene are SGHTA and FQGNSA. The V end lost 5 bases, the J end lost 0 bases, and 15 bases lay between the germline ends. The CDR3 consists of 16 residues. CDR3 protein: CASSRIVKTSTDTQYF. The CDR3 DNA sequence: TGTGCCAGCAGCCGAATTGTAAAAACTAGCACAGATACGCAGTATTTT.

The chain combines TRBV7-9 with TRBJ2-4, with D perhaps matching TRBD1 or TRBD2 (5 bases each). V lost 5 bases and J 0 bases, leaving 11 bases between the germline ends. Germline loops: CDR1 SEHNR, CDR2 FQNEAQ (reference sequence). The CDR3 has 15 amino acids. CDR3 sequence (DNA): TGTGCCAGCAGCGTGGGGGTCCTAGCCAAAAACATTCAGTACTTC. The encoded protein is CASSVGVLAKNIQYF.